Below, one T cell receptor beta chain is given with its context. Participant age was about 18 to 95 years, and participants resided in roughly 25 US areas. The sample belongs to a study of blood T cell repertoires in COVID-19. Study as a whole: There were acute and convalescent COVID-19 samples, and they came from the United States, Italy and Spain.

Original data processing: Cell counts per sample came from amplifying reference gene primers. Clones were read by immunoSEQ multiplex PCR, and TCRdb kept only the in-frame ones, dropping some. V, J and clone size derive from that table, while D and trimming were established from the DNA sequence. The table has a few hundred thousand clones, 65% to 90% seen once. The germline V gene encodes CDR1 LNHDA and CDR2 SQIVND (reference sequence). This CDR3 has 13 residues. With 8 bases clipped from V and 5 bases from J, the junction kept 6 bases outside the gene matches. The TCR originated in a man in his forties who had recovered from COVID-19. The sequenced sample was PBMCs or T cells enriched from blood (not recorded which). The J gene is TRBJ2-1, the V gene TRBV19, with TRBD1 matching 7 bases. In DNA form, the CDR3 reads TGTGCCAGTCTAGGACAGGCTCACAATGAGCAGTTCTTC. Amino acids: CASLGQAHNEQFF.